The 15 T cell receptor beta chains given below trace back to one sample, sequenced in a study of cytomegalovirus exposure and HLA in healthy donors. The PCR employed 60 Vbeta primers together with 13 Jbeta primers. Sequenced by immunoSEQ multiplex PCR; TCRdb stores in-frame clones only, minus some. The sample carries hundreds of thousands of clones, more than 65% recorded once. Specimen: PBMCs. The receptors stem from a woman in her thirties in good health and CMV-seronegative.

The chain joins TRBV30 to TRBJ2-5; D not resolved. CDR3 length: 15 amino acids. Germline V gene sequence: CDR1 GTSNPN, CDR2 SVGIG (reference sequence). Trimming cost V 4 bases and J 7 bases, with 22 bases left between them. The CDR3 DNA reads TGTGCCTGGACCCCTCTAGGCAGCACAATGGGGACCCAGTACTTC. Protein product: CAWTPLGSTMGTQYF.

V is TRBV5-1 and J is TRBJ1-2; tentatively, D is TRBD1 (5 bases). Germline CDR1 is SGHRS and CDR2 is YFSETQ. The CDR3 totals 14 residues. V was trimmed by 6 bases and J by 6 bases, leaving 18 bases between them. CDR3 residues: CASTPRWGGNGYTF. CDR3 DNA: TGCGCCAGCACCCCACGATGGGGGGGGAATGGCTACACCTTC.

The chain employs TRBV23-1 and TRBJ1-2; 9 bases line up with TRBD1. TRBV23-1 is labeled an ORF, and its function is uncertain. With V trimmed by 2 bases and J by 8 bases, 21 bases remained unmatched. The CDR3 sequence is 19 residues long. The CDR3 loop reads CASSQPVLALLGQGTGYTF. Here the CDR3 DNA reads TGCGCCAGCAGTCAACCGGTCTTGGCCCTATTGGGACAGGGAACCGGCTACACCTTC.

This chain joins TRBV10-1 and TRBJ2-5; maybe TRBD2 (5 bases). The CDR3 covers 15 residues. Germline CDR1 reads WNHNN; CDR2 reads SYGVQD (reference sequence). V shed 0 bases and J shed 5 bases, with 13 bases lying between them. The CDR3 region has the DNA TGCGCCAGCAGTGAGTCTTCGCACCAGCGGGAGACCCAGTACTTC. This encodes CASSESSHQRETQYF.

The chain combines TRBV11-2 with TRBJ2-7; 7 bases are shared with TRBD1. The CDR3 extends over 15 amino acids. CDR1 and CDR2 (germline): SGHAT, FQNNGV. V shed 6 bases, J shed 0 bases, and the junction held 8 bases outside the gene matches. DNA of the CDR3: TGTGCCAGCAGTCCCAAGGACAGGCCCTCCTACGAGCAGTACTTC. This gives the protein CASSPKDRPSYEQYF.

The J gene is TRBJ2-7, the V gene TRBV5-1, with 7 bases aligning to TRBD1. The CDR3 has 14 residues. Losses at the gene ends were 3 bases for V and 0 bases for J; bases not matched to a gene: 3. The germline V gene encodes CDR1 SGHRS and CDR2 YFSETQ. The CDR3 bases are TGCGCCAGCAGCTCGACAGGGAGCTCCTACGAGCAGTACTTC. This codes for CASSSTGSSYEQYF.

The CDR3 nucleotides read TGTGCCTGGAGTGAGGGCAGGGATCAGCCCCAGCATTTT. Translated, it gives CAWSEGRDQPQHF. The rearrangement links TRBV30 to TRBJ1-5, with D possibly TRBD1 on 5 matching bases. V shed 1 base and J shed 5 bases, with 9 bases lying between them. Germline CDR1 GTSNPN, CDR2 SVGIG (reference sequence). The CDR3 is 13 residues long.

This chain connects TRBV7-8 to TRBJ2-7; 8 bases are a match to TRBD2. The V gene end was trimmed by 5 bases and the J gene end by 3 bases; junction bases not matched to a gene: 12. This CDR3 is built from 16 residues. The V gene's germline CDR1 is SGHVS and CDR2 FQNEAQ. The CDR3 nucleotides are TGTGCCAGCAGCCCACACGGTGAGCGGGGGATCTACGAGCAGTACTTC. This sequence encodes CASSPHGERGIYEQYF.

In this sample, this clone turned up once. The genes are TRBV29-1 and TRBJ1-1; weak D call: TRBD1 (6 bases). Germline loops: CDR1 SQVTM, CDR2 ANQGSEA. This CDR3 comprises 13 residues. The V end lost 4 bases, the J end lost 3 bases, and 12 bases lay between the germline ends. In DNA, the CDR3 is TGCAGCGTTGTTGGACAGTGGGACACTGAAGCTTTCTTT. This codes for CSVVGQWDTEAFF.

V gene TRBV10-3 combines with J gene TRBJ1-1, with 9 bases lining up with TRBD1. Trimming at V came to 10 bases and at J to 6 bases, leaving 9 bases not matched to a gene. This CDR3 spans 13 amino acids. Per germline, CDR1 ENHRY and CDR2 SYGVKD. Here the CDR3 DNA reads TGTGCCACCGAGGAACAGGGGGCCGCTGAAGCTTTCTTT. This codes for CATEEQGAAEAFF.

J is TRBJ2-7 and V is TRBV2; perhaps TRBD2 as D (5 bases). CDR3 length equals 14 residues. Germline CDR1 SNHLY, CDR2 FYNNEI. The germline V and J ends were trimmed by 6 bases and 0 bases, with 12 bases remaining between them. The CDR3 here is CASSQRTASYEQYF. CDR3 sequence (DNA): TGTGCCAGCAGCCAGCGGACTGCCTCCTACGAGCAGTACTTC.

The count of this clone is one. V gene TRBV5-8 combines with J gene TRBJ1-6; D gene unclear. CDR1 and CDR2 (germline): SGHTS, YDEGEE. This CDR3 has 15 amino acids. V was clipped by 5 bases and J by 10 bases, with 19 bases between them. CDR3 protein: CASRPYAVGVSPLHF. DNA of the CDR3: TGTGCCAGCAGACCATACGCCGTCGGGGTGTCACCCCTCCACTTT.

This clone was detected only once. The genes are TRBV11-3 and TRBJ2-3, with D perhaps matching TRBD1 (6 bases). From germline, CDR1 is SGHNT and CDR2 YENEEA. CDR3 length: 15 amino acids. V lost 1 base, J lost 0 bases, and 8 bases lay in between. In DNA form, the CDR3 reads TGTGCCAGCAGCTTAGGAGGGGGAAGCACAGATACGCAGTATTTT. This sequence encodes CASSLGGGSTDTQYF.

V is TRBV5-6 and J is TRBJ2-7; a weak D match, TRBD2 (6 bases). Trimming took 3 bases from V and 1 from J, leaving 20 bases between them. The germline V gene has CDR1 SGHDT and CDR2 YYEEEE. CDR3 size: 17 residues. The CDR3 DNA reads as TGTGCCAGCAGCTCCGATCCCGGGACTCTTAAGTCCTACGAGCAGTACTTC. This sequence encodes CASSSDPGTLKSYEQYF.

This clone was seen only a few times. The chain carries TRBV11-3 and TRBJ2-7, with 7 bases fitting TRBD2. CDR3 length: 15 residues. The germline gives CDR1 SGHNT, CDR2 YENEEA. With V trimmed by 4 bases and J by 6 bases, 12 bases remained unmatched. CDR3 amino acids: CASSYGGTSGGEQYF. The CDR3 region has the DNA TGTGCCAGCAGCTACGGGGGGACGTCGGGGGGCGAGCAGTACTTC. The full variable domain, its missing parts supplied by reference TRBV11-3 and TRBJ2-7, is EAGVVQSPRYKIIEKKQPVAFWCNPISGHNTLYWYLQNLGQGPELLIRYENEEAVDDSQLPKDRFSAERLKGVDSTLKIQPAELGDSAVYLCASSYGGTSGGEQYFGPGTRLTVT.